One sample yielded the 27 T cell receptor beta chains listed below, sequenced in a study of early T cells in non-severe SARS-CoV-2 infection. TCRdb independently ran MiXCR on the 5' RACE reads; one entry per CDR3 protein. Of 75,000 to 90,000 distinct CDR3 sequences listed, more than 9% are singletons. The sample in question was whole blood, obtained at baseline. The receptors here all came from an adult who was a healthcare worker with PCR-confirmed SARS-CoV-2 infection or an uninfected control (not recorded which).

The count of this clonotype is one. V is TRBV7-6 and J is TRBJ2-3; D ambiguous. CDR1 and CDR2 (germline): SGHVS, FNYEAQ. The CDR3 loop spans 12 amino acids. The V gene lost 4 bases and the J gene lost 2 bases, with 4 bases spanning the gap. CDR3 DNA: TGTGCCAGCAGCTCTTTCACAGATACGCAGTATTTT. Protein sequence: CASSSFTDTQYF.

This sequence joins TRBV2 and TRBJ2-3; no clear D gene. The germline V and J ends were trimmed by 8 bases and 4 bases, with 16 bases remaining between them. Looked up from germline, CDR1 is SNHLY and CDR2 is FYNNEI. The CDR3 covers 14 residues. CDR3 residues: CASAEGSTSDTQYF. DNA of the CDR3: TGTGCCAGCGCGGAAGGCAGTACCTCAGATACGCAGTATTTT. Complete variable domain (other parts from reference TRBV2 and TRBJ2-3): EPEVTQTPSHQVTQMGQEVILRCVPISNHLYFYWYRQILGQKVEFLVSFYNNEISEKSEIFDDQFSVERPDGSNFTLKIRSTKLEDSAMYFCASAEGSTSDTQYFGPGTRLTVL.

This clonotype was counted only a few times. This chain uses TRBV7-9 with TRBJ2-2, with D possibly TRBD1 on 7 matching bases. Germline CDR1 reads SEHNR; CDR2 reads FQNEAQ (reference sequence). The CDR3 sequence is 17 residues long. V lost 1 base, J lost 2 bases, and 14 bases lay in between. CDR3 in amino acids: CASSLVPRGVNTGELFF. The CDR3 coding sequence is TGTGCCAGCAGCTTAGTCCCCAGGGGGGTAAACACCGGGGAGCTGTTTTTT.

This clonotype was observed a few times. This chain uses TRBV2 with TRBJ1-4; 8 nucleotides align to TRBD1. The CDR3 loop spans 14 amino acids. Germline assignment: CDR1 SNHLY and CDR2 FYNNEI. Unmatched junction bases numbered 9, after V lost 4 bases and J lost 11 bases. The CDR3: CASSAGPGGGKLFF. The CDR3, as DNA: TGTGCCAGCAGTGCCGGCCCAGGGGGCGGTAAACTGTTTTTT.

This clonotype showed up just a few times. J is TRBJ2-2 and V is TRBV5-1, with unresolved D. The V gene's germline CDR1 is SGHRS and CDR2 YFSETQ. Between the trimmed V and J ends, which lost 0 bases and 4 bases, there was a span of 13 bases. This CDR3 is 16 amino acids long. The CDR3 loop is CASSLAGRTSTGELFF. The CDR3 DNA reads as TGCGCCAGCAGCTTGGCTGGCAGGACGAGCACCGGGGAGCTGTTTTTT.

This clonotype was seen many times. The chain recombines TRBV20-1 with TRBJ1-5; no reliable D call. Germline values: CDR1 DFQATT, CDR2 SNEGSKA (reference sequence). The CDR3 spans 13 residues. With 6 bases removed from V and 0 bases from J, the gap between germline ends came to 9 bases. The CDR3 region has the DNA TGCAGTGCCACCATAGATAGCAATCAGCCCCAGCATTTT. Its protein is CSATIDSNQPQHF.

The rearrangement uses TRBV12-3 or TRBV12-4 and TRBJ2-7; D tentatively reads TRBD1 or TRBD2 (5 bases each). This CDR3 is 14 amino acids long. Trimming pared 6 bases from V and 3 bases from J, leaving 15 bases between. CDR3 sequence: CASSVGVRNYEQYF. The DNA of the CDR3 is TGTGCCAGCAGCGTGGGGGTTAGGAACTACGAGCAGTACTTC.

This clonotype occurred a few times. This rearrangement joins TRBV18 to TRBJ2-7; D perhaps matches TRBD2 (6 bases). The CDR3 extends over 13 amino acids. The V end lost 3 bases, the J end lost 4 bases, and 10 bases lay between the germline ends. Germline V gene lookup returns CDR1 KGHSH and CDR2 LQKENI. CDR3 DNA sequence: TGTGCCAGCTCACCGGTGGAGGGGTACGAGCAGTACTTC. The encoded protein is CASSPVEGYEQYF. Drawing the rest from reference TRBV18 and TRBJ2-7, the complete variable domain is NAGVMQNPRHLVRRRGQEARLRCSPMKGHSHVYWYRQLPEEGLKFMVYLQKENIIDESGMPKERFSAEFPKEGPSILRIQQVVRGDSAAYFCASSPVEGYEQYFGPGTRLTVT.

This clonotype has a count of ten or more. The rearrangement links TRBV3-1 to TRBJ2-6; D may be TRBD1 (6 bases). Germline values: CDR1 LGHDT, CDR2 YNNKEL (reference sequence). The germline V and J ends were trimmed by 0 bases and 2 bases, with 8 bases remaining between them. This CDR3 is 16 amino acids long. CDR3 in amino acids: CASSQDAGAGANVLTF. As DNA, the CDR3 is TGTGCCAGCAGCCAAGATGCAGGGGCTGGGGCCAACGTCCTGACTTTC.

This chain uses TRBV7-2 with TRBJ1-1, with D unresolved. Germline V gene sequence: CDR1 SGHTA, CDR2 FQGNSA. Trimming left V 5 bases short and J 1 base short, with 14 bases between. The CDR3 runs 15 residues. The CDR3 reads CASSRDGVRNTEAFF. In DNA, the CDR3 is TGTGCCAGCAGCCGTGACGGGGTTAGGAACACTGAAGCTTTCTTT.

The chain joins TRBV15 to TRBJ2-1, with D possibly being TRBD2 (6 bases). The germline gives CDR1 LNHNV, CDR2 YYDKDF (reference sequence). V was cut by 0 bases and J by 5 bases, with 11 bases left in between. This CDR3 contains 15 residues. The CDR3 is CATSRDRDFDNEQFF. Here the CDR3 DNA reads TGTGCCACCAGCAGAGACCGGGACTTCGACAATGAGCAGTTCTTC. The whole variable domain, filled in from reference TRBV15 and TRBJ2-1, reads DAMVIQNPRYQVTQFGKPVTLSCSQTLNHNVMYWYQQKSSQAPKLLFHYYDKDFNNEADTPDNFQSRRPNTSFCFLDIRSPGLGDTAMYLCATSRDRDFDNEQFFGPGTRLTVL.

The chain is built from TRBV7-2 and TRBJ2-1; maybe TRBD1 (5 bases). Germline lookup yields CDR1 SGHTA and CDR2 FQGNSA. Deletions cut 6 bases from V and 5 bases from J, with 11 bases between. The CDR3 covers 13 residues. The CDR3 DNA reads TGTGCCAGCAGGCTTTTAGGGGACAATGAGCAGTTCTTC. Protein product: CASRLLGDNEQFF.

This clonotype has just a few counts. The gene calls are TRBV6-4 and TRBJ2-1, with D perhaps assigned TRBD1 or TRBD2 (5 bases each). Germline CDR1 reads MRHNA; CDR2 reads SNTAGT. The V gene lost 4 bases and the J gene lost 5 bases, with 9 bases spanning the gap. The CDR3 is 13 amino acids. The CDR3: CASSAGTNNEQFF. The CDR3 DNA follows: TGTGCCAGCAGTGCCGGGACGAACAATGAGCAGTTCTTC.

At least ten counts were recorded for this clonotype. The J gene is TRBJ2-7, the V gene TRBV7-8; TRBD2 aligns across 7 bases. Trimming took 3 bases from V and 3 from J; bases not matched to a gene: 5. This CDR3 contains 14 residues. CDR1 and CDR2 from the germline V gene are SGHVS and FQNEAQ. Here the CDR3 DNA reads TGTGCCAGCAGCTTGTGGGGGGGAAACTACGAGCAGTACTTC. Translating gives CASSLWGGNYEQYF. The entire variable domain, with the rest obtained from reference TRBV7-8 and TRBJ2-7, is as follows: GAGVSQSPRYKVAKRGQDVALRCDPISGHVSLFWYQQALGQGPEFLTYFQNEAQLDKSGLPSDRFFAERPEGSVSTLKIQRTQQEDSAVYLCASSLWGGNYEQYFGPGTRLTVT.

The CDR3 sequence is CASSFPLRSDTQYF. In DNA form, the CDR3 reads TGTGCCAGCAGCTTTCCCCTAAGATCTGATACGCAGTATTTT. The V and J genes are TRBV7-6 and TRBJ2-3; no clear D. Germline lookup yields CDR1 SGHVS and CDR2 FNYEAQ. Trimming pared 3 bases from V and 6 bases from J, leaving 13 bases between. The CDR3 consists of 14 residues.

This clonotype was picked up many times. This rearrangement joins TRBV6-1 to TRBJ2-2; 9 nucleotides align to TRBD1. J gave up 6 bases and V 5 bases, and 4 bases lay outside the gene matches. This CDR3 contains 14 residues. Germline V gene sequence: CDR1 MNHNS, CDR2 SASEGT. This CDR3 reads CASSRQGGAGELFF. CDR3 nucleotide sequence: TGTGCCAGCAGTAGACAGGGGGGTGCCGGGGAGCTGTTTTTT.

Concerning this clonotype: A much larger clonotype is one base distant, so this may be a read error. CDR3 in DNA: TGTGCCAGCAGCTTAGTGGACGAGCAGTACTTC. Protein sequence: CASSLVDEQYF. The V call is TRBV13, the J call TRBJ2-7, with D unresolved. Germline V gene data show CDR1 as PRHDT and CDR2 as FYEKMQ (reference sequence). The CDR3 runs 11 residues. V shed 1 base and J shed 5 bases, with 3 bases lying between them.

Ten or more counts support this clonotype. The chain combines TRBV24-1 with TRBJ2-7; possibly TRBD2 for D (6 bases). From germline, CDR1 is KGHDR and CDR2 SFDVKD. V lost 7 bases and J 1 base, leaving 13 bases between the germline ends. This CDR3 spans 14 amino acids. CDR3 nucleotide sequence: TGTGCCACCAGCCGGGGGAGAAGTTCCTACGAGCAGTACTTC. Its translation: CATSRGRSSYEQYF.

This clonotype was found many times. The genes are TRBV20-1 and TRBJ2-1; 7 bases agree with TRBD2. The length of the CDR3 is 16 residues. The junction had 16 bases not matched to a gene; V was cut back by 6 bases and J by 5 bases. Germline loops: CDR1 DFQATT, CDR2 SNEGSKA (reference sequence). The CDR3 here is CSADYPRGGAHNEQFF. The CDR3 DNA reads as TGCAGTGCCGACTACCCCCGGGGAGGGGCGCACAATGAGCAGTTCTTC.

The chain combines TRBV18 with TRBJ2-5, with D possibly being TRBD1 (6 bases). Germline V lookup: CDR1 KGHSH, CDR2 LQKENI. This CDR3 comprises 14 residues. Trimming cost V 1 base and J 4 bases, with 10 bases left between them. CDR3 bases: TGTGCCAGCTCACCACTTCAGGGGCGAGAGACCCAGTACTTC. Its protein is CASSPLQGRETQYF. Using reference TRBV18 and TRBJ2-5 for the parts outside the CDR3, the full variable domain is NAGVMQNPRHLVRRRGQEARLRCSPMKGHSHVYWYRQLPEEGLKFMVYLQKENIIDESGMPKERFSAEFPKEGPSILRIQQVVRGDSAAYFCASSPLQGRETQYFGPGTRLLVL.

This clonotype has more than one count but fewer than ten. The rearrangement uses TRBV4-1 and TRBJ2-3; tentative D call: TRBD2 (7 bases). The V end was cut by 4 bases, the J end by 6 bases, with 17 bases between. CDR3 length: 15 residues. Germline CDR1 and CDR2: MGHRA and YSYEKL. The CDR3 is CASSRSGGAADTQYF. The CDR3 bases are TGCGCCAGCAGCCGAAGTGGGGGGGCGGCGGATACGCAGTATTTT.

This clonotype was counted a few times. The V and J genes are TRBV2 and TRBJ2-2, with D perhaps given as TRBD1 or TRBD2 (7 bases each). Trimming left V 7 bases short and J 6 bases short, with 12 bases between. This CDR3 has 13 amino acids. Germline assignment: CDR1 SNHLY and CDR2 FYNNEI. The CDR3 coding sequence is TGTGCCAGCATAGCAGGGGGGGCCGGGGAGCTGTTTTTT. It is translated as CASIAGGAGELFF.

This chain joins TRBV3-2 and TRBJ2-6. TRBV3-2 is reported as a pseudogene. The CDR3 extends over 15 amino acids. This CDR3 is CASSQLQVGANVLTF. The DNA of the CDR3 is TGTGCCAGCAGCCAACTTCAGGTAGGGGCCAACGTCCTGACTTTC.

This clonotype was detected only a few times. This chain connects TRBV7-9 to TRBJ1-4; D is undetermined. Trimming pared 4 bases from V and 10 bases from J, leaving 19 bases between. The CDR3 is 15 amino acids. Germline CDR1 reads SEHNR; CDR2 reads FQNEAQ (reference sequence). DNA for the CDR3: TGTGCCAGCAGCTCACGCGGGCCGGATAAGGGAAAACTGTTTTTT. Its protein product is CASSSRGPDKGKLFF.

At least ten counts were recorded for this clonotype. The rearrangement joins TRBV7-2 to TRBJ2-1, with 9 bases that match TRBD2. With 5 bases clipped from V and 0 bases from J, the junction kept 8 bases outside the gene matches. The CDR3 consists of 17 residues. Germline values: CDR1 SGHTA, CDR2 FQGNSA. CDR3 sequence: CASSLPTSGSSYNEQFF. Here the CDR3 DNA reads TGTGCCAGCAGCCTACCGACTAGCGGCAGCTCCTACAATGAGCAGTTCTTC.

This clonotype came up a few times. In DNA, the CDR3 is TGTGCCAGTCTGTCAAGGGGAGGCCCAGATACGCAGTATTTT. Amino acid sequence: CASLSRGGPDTQYF. This chain links TRBV28 with TRBJ2-3, with a weak D call TRBD2 (6 bases). Trimming took off 9 bases at V and 4 bases at J, with 17 bases between the two ends. Germline CDR1 and CDR2: MDHEN and SYDVKM. CDR3 length equals 14 residues.

CDR3 sequence (DNA): TGTGCCAGCAGCCCAGGGGCCACAGATACGCAGTATTTT. Protein sequence: CASSPGATDTQYF. The chain recombines TRBV5-4 with TRBJ2-3; possibly TRBD1 for D (6 bases). Trimming took off 4 bases at V and 2 bases at J, with 8 bases between the two ends. CDR1 is SGHNT, CDR2 YYREEE, per germline (reference sequence). The CDR3 contains 13 residues.